The 17 T cell receptor beta chains below come from one sample, sequenced in a study of glioma-infiltrating T cells after dendritic cell vaccination. Time point in this sample: after dendritic cell vaccination, including at tumor progression/relapse. Sequenced by immunoSEQ multiplex PCR; TCRdb stores in-frame clones only, minus some. The sample holds 85,000 or so clones, about 85% seen once. The input for sequencing was blood, taken after dendritic cell vaccination. These receptors were taken from a human donor with glioblastoma.

This rearrangement joins TRBV6-6 to TRBJ1-4; 7 bases fit TRBD1. V gave up 7 bases and J gave up 0 bases; unmatched junction bases: 5. The CDR3 loop spans 15 amino acids. The germline V gene encodes CDR1 MNHNY and CDR2 SVGAGI (reference sequence). The CDR3 DNA reads TGTGCCAGCACCGACCAGGGGGCAACTAATGAAAAACTGTTTTTT. This translates into CASTDQGATNEKLFF.

The CDR3: CASSVVGGASSYNEQFF. CDR3 nucleotide sequence: TGTGCCAGCAGCGTAGTTGGCGGGGCGAGCTCCTACAATGAGCAGTTCTTC. J is TRBJ2-1 and V is TRBV9, with D possibly being TRBD2 (6 bases). This CDR3 region has 17 residues. The V gene lost 0 bases and the J gene lost 0 bases, with 13 bases spanning the gap. Germline V CDR1 and CDR2: SGDLS, YYNGEE.

This chain links TRBV9 with TRBJ2-7; TRBD1 matches at 10 bases. J was trimmed by 5 bases and V by 4 bases; bases with no gene match: 21. Germline CDR1 is SGDLS and CDR2 is YYNGEE. The CDR3 length is 19 residues. The CDR3 reads CASSPGGRSSGQGLHEQYF. In DNA form, the CDR3 reads TGTGCCAGCAGCCCAGGGGGCCGCTCCTCGGGACAGGGGTTACACGAGCAGTACTTC.

The CDR3, as DNA: TGCACCAGCAGCCAATGGGGGACAGACTATAGCAATCAGCCCCAGCATTTT. It codes for CTSSQWGTDYSNQPQHF. The chain recombines TRBV1 with TRBJ1-5; the table's TRBD1 call for D was not verified on the DNA. TRBV1 is assigned pseudogene status. This CDR3 has 17 residues.

This chain links TRBV11-3 with TRBJ2-1; 10 bases align to TRBD2. The germline V gene has CDR1 SGHNT and CDR2 YENEEA. The J segment lost 7 bases and the V segment lost 3 bases, leaving 12 bases of the junction unmatched. The CDR3 has 17 residues. This chain's CDR3 is CASSFLPGSGGANEQFF. The CDR3, as DNA: TGTGCCAGCAGCTTTCTCCCCGGGAGCGGGGGGGCAAATGAGCAGTTCTTC.

This chain joins TRBV27 and TRBJ2-7, with 11 bases that match TRBD1. The length of the CDR3 is 16 residues. Germline V gene data show CDR1 as MNHEY and CDR2 as SMNVEV (reference sequence). The V gene end was trimmed by 4 bases and the J gene end by 5 bases; junction bases not matched to a gene: 10. CDR3 sequence reads: CASSSMRTGGFNEQYF. CDR3 bases: TGTGCCAGCAGTTCCATGCGGACAGGGGGCTTCAACGAGCAGTACTTC.

This clone was detected once. The J gene is TRBJ1-5, the V gene TRBV4-1; D is ambiguous. Trimming took off 1 base at V and 0 bases at J, with 7 bases between the two ends. The germline CDR1 and CDR2 sequences are MGHRA and YSYEKL. The CDR3 has 15 amino acids. The CDR3 is CASSQALYSNQPQHF. The CDR3 nucleotides are TGCGCCAGCAGCCAAGCTCTCTATAGCAATCAGCCCCAGCATTTT.

The chain employs TRBV25-1 and TRBJ2-3, with TRBD1 identical over 9 bases. This CDR3 has 16 residues. The V segment lost 6 bases and the J segment 2 bases; nucleotides outside the gene matches: 9. Germline V CDR1 and CDR2: MGHDK, SYGVNS. The chain's CDR3 is CASSVQGALLTDTQYF. The CDR3, as DNA: TGTGCCAGCAGCGTACAGGGGGCATTGCTCACAGATACGCAGTATTTT.

The V call is TRBV28, the J call TRBJ1-1; perhaps TRBD1 as D (5 bases). The CDR3 has 14 residues. Germline CDR1 is MDHEN and CDR2 is SYDVKM. Trimming left V 2 bases short and J 4 bases short, with 11 bases between. The CDR3 DNA reads TGTGCCAGCAGTTTAGGGGGGGGTAGCACTGAAGCTTTCTTT. Its protein product is CASSLGGGSTEAFF.

The rearrangement joins TRBV19 to TRBJ1-2, with D possibly matching TRBD1 (6 bases). V dropped 7 bases and J dropped 5 bases, with 11 bases sitting between them. The CDR3 is 12 amino acids. The germline CDR1 and CDR2 sequences are LNHDA and SQIVND (reference sequence). DNA for the CDR3: TGTGCCAGTAAACAGGGAAGTTATGGCTACACCTTC. Amino acid sequence: CASKQGSYGYTF. Full variable domain (remainder filled in from reference TRBV19 and TRBJ1-2): DGGITQSPKYLFRKEGQNVTLSCEQNLNHDAMYWYRQDPGQGLRLIYYSQIVNDFQKGDIAEGYSVSREKKESFPLTVTSAQKNPTAFYLCASKQGSYGYTFGSGTRLTVV.

This chain links TRBV6-1 with TRBJ2-3, with TRBD1 as a possible D gene (6 bases). V was shortened by 5 bases and J by 0 bases, with 12 bases between the two germline ends. In germline, CDR1 is MNHNS, CDR2 SASEGT. The CDR3 totals 15 residues. This CDR3 is CASSTDRLSTDTQYF. The CDR3 coding sequence is TGTGCCAGCAGTACTGACAGGCTTAGCACAGATACGCAGTATTTT.

This CDR3 reads CASNLRPQGNTEAFF. As DNA, the CDR3 is TGTGCCAGCAACCTCAGGCCGCAGGGGAACACTGAAGCTTTCTTT. This sequence joins TRBV5-5 and TRBJ1-1; tentatively, D is TRBD1 (5 bases). Trimming removed 6 bases from V and 1 base from J, with 16 bases in between. The CDR3 spans 15 residues. Germline CDR1 and CDR2: SGHKS and YYEKEE (reference sequence).

This clone was counted only a few times. The genes are TRBV11-2 and TRBJ2-1; 13 bases match TRBD2. V shed 5 bases, J shed 7 bases, and the junction held 8 bases outside the gene matches. CDR3 length: 16 amino acids. From germline, CDR1 is SGHAT and CDR2 FQNNGV. CDR3 protein: CASSRLAGGQRNEQFF. The CDR3 DNA is TGTGCCAGCAGCAGACTAGCGGGAGGCCAAAGGAATGAGCAGTTCTTC. The whole variable domain, filled in from reference TRBV11-2 and TRBJ2-1, reads EAGVAQSPRYKIIEKRQSVAFWCNPISGHATLYWYQQILGQGPKLLIQFQNNGVVDDSQLPKDRFSAERLKGVDSTLKIQPAKLEDSAVYLCASSRLAGGQRNEQFFGPGTRLTVL.

The rearrangement joins TRBV10-2 to TRBJ2-1; 7 nucleotides line up with TRBD1. This CDR3 has 15 residues. The V gene's germline CDR1 is WSHSY and CDR2 SAAADI. Trimming removed 6 bases from V and 4 bases from J; junction bases left unmatched: 9. For the CDR3, the DNA is TGCGCCAGCAGGGACGGACAGGTGAGATACAATGAGCAGTTCTTC. This encodes CASRDGQVRYNEQFF.

This chain links TRBV5-4 with TRBJ1-1, with D unresolved. The germline gives CDR1 SGHNT, CDR2 YYREEE (reference sequence). The CDR3 has 13 amino acids. Trimming took off 2 bases at V and 1 base at J, with 6 bases between the two ends. The CDR3 DNA is TGTGCCAGCAGCTTTCCTTCGAACACTGAAGCTTTCTTT. Protein product: CASSFPSNTEAFF.

V is TRBV7-2 and J is TRBJ2-3; D is perhaps TRBD1 (5 bases). Germline CDR1 is SGHTA and CDR2 is FQGNSA. The CDR3 is 17 residues long. Trimming removed 0 bases at V and 4 bases at J, with 17 bases between. In DNA, the CDR3 is TGTGCCAGCAGCTTAGCGTGGGCAGGGAAATTAGCAGATACGCAGTATTTT. Translated, it gives CASSLAWAGKLADTQYF.

This clone has a single count. V and J are TRBV7-9 and TRBJ1-1; 8 bases agree with TRBD1. The CDR3 contains 14 residues. V was pared by 8 bases and J by 2 bases, with 7 bases of the junction left unmatched. Germline values: CDR1 SEHNR, CDR2 FQNEAQ (reference sequence). The CDR3 is CASALGQGNTEAFF. The CDR3 nucleotides read TGTGCCAGCGCCCTCGGACAGGGCAACACTGAAGCTTTCTTT.